The 17 T cell receptor beta chains presented below share a single source sample, sequenced in a study of cytomegalovirus exposure and HLA in healthy donors. The PCR ran on 60 Vbeta and 13 Jbeta primers. Libraries were prepared by immunoSEQ multiplex PCR; TCRdb keeps only in-frame clonotypes and omits some of them. The profile covers about 110,000 clones, with 81% appearing a single time and about 2.3% taken by the ten largest. Input material: PBMCs. The receptors originated from a young man in good health and CMV-seronegative.

This clone was counted between two and nine times. The chain carries TRBV7-9 and TRBJ2-5; D is uncertain. Germline V gene data show CDR1 as SEHNR and CDR2 as FQNEAQ (reference sequence). There are 13 residues in the CDR3. Trimming shortened V by 5 bases and J by 2 bases, and 9 bases separated the two germline ends. CDR3 amino acids: CASSPGGQETQYF. The CDR3 region has the DNA TGTGCCAGCAGCCCCGGCGGACAAGAGACCCAGTACTTC. Drawing the rest from reference TRBV7-9 and TRBJ2-5, the complete variable domain is DTGVSQNPRHKITKRGQNVTFRCDPISEHNRLYWYRQTLGQGPEFLTYFQNEAQLEKSRLLSDRFSAERPKGSFSTLEIQRTEQGDSAMYLCASSPGGQETQYFGPGTRLLVL.

The rearrangement uses TRBV9 and TRBJ2-7, with 8 positions matching TRBD2. The CDR3 contains 15 residues. Germline CDR1 and CDR2: SGDLS and YYNGEE. After removal of 2 bases from V and 3 bases from J, the junction contained 7 bases not matched to a gene. The CDR3 nucleotides read TGTGCCAGCAGCGTCTACGGCGGGGGGTACTACGAGCAGTACTTC. It specifies CASSVYGGGYYEQYF.

The table lists this clone with a count of one. The J gene is TRBJ2-5, the V gene TRBV9, with TRBD2 matching over 7 bases. From germline, CDR1 is SGDLS and CDR2 YYNGEE. The CDR3 length is 15 residues. After removal of 3 bases from V and 5 bases from J, the junction contained 10 bases not matched to a gene. Here the CDR3 DNA reads TGTGCCAGCAGCGCCCGCTTGCGGGAGAGGGAGACCCAGTACTTC. Its translation: CASSARLRERETQYF.

This chain connects TRBV5-1 to TRBJ2-5, with D maybe TRBD2 (5 bases). The germline CDR1 and CDR2 sequences are SGHRS and YFSETQ. V was cut by 3 bases and J by 2 bases, with 11 bases left in between. The CDR3 has 14 amino acids. The CDR3 spells CASSSDGKQETQYF. The CDR3 DNA is TGCGCCAGCAGCTCGGACGGGAAACAAGAGACCCAGTACTTC.

The chain links TRBV4-1 to TRBJ1-2, with a tentative D call TRBD1 (6 bases). Germline V gives CDR1 MGHRA, CDR2 YSYEKL. CDR3 length: 14 amino acids. Trimming took 0 bases from V and 4 from J, leaving 9 bases between them. CDR3 amino acids: CASSQEKGVYGYTF. CDR3 DNA: TGCGCCAGCAGCCAAGAGAAGGGGGTCTATGGCTACACCTTC.

V usage is TRBV28 and J usage is TRBJ1-1; TRBD1 aligns across 9 bases. Germline CDR1 reads MDHEN; CDR2 reads SYDVKM. Trimming removed 6 bases from V and 7 bases from J; junction bases left unmatched: 6. CDR3 length: 13 amino acids. CDR3 in DNA: TGTGCCAGCAGGCCACAGGGGGCAGGTGAAGCTTTCTTT. Amino acid sequence: CASRPQGAGEAFF.

This chain uses TRBV25-1 with TRBJ2-5; weak D call: TRBD1 (6 bases). The DNA end is a closer match to TRBJ2-7, so the J assignment may be wrong. The V gene's germline CDR1 is MGHDK and CDR2 SYGVNS. The CDR3 consists of 13 residues. CDR3 amino acids: CASSEPLTGEQYF. CDR3 in DNA: TGTGCCAGCAGTGAGCCGTTGACAGGCGAGCAGTACTTC.

The genes are TRBV28 and TRBJ1-2; D gene unclear. V lost 7 bases and J lost 3, with 12 bases in between. This CDR3 comprises 13 residues. Germline V gene sequence: CDR1 MDHEN, CDR2 SYDVKM. The CDR3 region has the DNA TGTGCCAGCACCATTGACACCTACTATGGCTACACCTTC. Its protein product is CASTIDTYYGYTF.

This chain connects TRBV6-1 to TRBJ2-7; 11 nucleotides align to TRBD1. V trimming: 6 bases; J trimming: 3 bases; junction bases outside the gene matches: 7. This CDR3 contains 15 residues. CDR1 is MNHNS, CDR2 SASEGT, per germline. The CDR3 protein is CASRGWDRGNYEQYF. CDR3 nucleotides: TGTGCCAGCAGGGGATGGGACAGGGGGAACTACGAGCAGTACTTC.

This clone came up once. No conserved phenylalanine or tryptophan is present at the end of the CDR3, so a read error is the likely explanation. The J gene is TRBJ1-4, the V gene TRBV2; D unresolved. From germline, CDR1 is SNHLY and CDR2 FYNNEI. The CDR3 totals 10 residues. V was shortened by 4 bases and J by 8 bases, with 2 bases between the two germline ends. The CDR3 reads CASSVEKLFV. CDR3 nucleotide sequence: TGTGCCAGCAGTGTAGAAAAACTGTTTGTT.

This rearrangement joins TRBV7-9 to TRBJ2-1; TRBD1 is a possible D gene (6 bases). CDR3 length equals 16 residues. The V end lost 4 bases, the J end lost 0 bases, and 13 bases lay between the germline ends. Germline V gene lookup returns CDR1 SEHNR and CDR2 FQNEAQ (reference sequence). CDR3 in DNA: TGTGCCAGCAGCTCACAGGGATTGGGCTCCTACAATGAGCAGTTCTTC. It encodes CASSSQGLGSYNEQFF.

The chain combines TRBV14 with TRBJ1-2; D gene unclear. V was trimmed by 3 bases and J by 10 bases, leaving 24 bases between them. CDR3 size: 16 residues. Germline CDR1 and CDR2: SGHDN and FVKESK. CDR3 sequence reads: CASSQSHFTVEVVYTF. The CDR3 nucleotides are TGTGCCAGCAGCCAGTCCCACTTCACCGTGGAGGTGGTCTACACCTTC.

The chain couples TRBV7-6 to TRBJ2-7, with 8 nucleotides matching TRBD1. The V segment lost 4 bases and the J segment 7 bases; nucleotides outside the gene matches: 12. The CDR3 has 15 residues. Germline lookup yields CDR1 SGHVS and CDR2 FNYEAQ. The CDR3 region has the DNA TGTGCCAGCAGCTCCGGACAGGGAATATTGGAGGAGCAGTACTTC. Translated, it gives CASSSGQGILEEQYF.

The genes are TRBV5-1 and TRBJ2-1, with 12 nucleotides matching TRBD2. Germline V gene lookup returns CDR1 SGHRS and CDR2 YFSETQ. The junction had 5 bases not matched to a gene; V was cut back by 4 bases and J by 9 bases. The CDR3 has 14 residues. CDR3 nucleotides: TGCGCCAGCAGCCCCGGACTAGCGGGATTTGAGCAGTTCTTC. As protein: CASSPGLAGFEQFF.

This chain connects TRBV2 to TRBJ1-1, with a weak D call TRBD1 (5 bases). The germline CDR1 and CDR2 sequences are SNHLY and FYNNEI. V was clipped by 7 bases and J by 1 base, with 16 bases between them. The CDR3 runs to 15 residues. The CDR3: CASTPQGSPNTEAFF. CDR3 in DNA: TGTGCCAGCACCCCCCAGGGCAGCCCGAACACTGAAGCTTTCTTT.

This sequence joins TRBV19 and TRBJ2-7, with TRBD1 matching 9 bases. V gave up 3 bases and J gave up 4 bases; unmatched junction bases: 4. CDR3 length: 14 amino acids. Germline V lookup: CDR1 LNHDA, CDR2 SQIVND (reference sequence). The CDR3 DNA follows: TGTGCCAGTAGTATTACAGGGGGCATATACGAGCAGTACTTC. It codes for CASSITGGIYEQYF.

The chain has TRBV19 and TRBJ1-2; D gene uncertain. Germline assignment: CDR1 LNHDA and CDR2 SQIVND (reference sequence). This CDR3 region has 14 residues. Trimming shortened V by 5 bases and J by 0 bases, and 10 bases separated the two germline ends. The CDR3 nucleotides are TGTGCCAGTAGTCTAACGGGAGCTAACTATGGCTACACCTTC. Its protein is CASSLTGANYGYTF.